This entry lists 16 T cell receptor beta chains sequenced from one sample in a study of blood T cells in healthy people across ages. Primed by a sample-barcoded 5' primer and a J-beta primer mix, a second PCR proceeded for about 6 to 12 cycles. TCRdb fed the 5' RACE reads into MiXCR, producing one record per CDR3 protein. The table includes about 1.8 million distinct CDR3 sequences, about 50% detected once. The sample comprised blood. These receptors were taken from a woman aged 40 to 50 in good health.

This chain uses TRBV29-1 with TRBJ2-1; 8 bases are shared with TRBD1. CDR1 and CDR2 (germline): SQVTM, ANQGSEA. This CDR3 comprises 14 residues. J was trimmed by 6 bases and V by 4 bases; bases with no gene match: 8. As DNA, the CDR3 is TGCAGCGTTGGAGGCAGGGGGCGCGCCAATGAGCAGTTCTTC. This gives the protein CSVGGRGRANEQFF.

The rearrangement joins TRBV20-1 to TRBJ2-1, with 11 bases identical to TRBD2. With V trimmed by 5 bases and J by 10 bases, 13 bases remained unmatched. In germline, CDR1 is DFQATT, CDR2 SNEGSKA (reference sequence). The CDR3 totals 15 residues. The CDR3 coding sequence is TGCAGTGCTCTAGCCTTTAGCGGGGGGGCTTGCGAGCAGTTCTTC. Protein sequence: CSALAFSGGACEQFF.

This clonotype was seen a handful of times. The chain links TRBV20-1 to TRBJ1-6; D possibly corresponds to TRBD1 (6 bases). Germline-derived CDR1 and CDR2 are DFQATT and SNEGSKA (reference sequence). This CDR3 region has 15 residues. Trimming shortened V by 0 bases and J by 6 bases, and 12 bases separated the two germline ends. The CDR3 DNA is TGCAGTGCTAGAGATACAGGGACGGCTAATTCACCCCTCCACTTT. Translating gives CSARDTGTANSPLHF.

The table lists this clonotype with a few counts. The chain recombines TRBV20-1 with TRBJ2-4; D is possibly TRBD1 (5 bases). The germline CDR1 and CDR2 sequences are DFQATT and SNEGSKA (reference sequence). The CDR3 totals 14 residues. V lost 3 bases to trimming and J lost 3 bases, with 12 bases between them. The CDR3 is CSARGLGGKNIQYF. The CDR3, as DNA: TGCAGTGCTAGGGGGCTGGGTGGCAAAAACATTCAGTACTTC.

Only a few counts were recorded for this clonotype. J is TRBJ2-1 and V is TRBV7-9, with D unresolved. The CDR3 length is 10 residues. Trimming took 7 bases from V and 9 from J, leaving 7 bases between them. Looked up from germline, CDR1 is SEHNR and CDR2 is FQNEAQ (reference sequence). DNA of the CDR3: TGTGCCAGCACACTCGCTGAGCAGTTCTTC. It is translated as CASTLAEQFF.

The chain carries TRBV29-1 and TRBJ2-6; 10 nucleotides agree with TRBD1. The J segment lost 1 base and the V segment lost 7 bases, leaving 10 bases of the junction unmatched. CDR3 length: 17 residues. Germline CDR1 reads SQVTM; CDR2 reads ANQGSEA. CDR3 nucleotide sequence: TGCAGCGCCCGACAGGGGGCGTCTTCGTCTGGGGCCAACGTCCTGACTTTC. As protein: CSARQGASSSGANVLTF.

Notes on this clonotype: The junction departs from germline at one end; a sequencing error may be responsible. The chain carries TRBV28 and TRBJ2-1, with TRBD2 matching over 9 bases. The CDR3 spans 19 residues. The germline gives CDR1 MDHEN, CDR2 SYDVKM. This CDR3 is CASSPWTAGGPSSNNEQFF. The CDR3 nucleotides read TGTGCCAGCAGTCCCTGGACAGCGGGGGGCCCCAGCTCCAACAATGAGCAGTTCTTC.

The CDR3 protein is CASGRKRTSGDYEQYF. CDR3 nucleotide sequence: TGTGCCAGCGGCCGAAAACGGACTAGCGGGGACTACGAGCAGTACTTC. This chain joins TRBV4-2 and TRBJ2-7; 12 bases align to TRBD2. The CDR3 has 16 residues. V dropped 8 bases and J dropped 3; count of bases not matched to a gene: 11. The germline CDR1 and CDR2 sequences are LGHNA and YNFKEQ.

This clonotype was found once. V usage is TRBV11-2 and J usage is TRBJ2-4; no firm D call. Per the germline V gene, CDR1 is SGHAT and CDR2 is FQNNGV. With 0 bases removed from V and 14 bases from J, the gap between germline ends came to 8 bases. CDR3 length: 11 residues. CDR3 coding DNA: TGTGCCAGCAGCTTAGATCGGACGAAGTACTTC. Translation: CASSLDRTKYF.

This clonotype showed up just a few times. The V call is TRBV10-3, the J call TRBJ1-1; TRBD1 is a possible D gene (5 bases). CDR3 length: 14 amino acids. V lost 3 bases and J lost 8, with 16 bases in between. Germline CDR1 reads ENHRY; CDR2 reads SYGVKD. The chain's CDR3 is CAISEPGHLGEAFF. The CDR3 DNA follows: TGTGCCATCAGTGAACCAGGGCACCTAGGGGAAGCTTTCTTT.

This clonotype was observed a handful of times. Germline and junction disagree at one end, which may indicate a read error. The rearrangement joins TRBV4-1 to TRBJ2-3; D remains unclear. Germline V gene lookup returns CDR1 MGHRA and CDR2 YSYEKL. CDR3 size: 13 residues. DNA of the CDR3: TGTGCCAGCTCCCAGCCAGGCACAGATACGCAGTATTTT. It translates to CASSQPGTDTQYF.

This clonotype has only a few counts. This chain connects TRBV24-1 to TRBJ2-5; no firm D call. CDR3 length: 15 amino acids. Trimming shortened V by 2 bases and J by 3 bases, and 12 bases separated the two germline ends. The germline CDR1 and CDR2 sequences are KGHDR and SFDVKD. CDR3 loop: CATSDSSTREETQYF. The CDR3 nucleotides read TGTGCCACCAGTGATTCATCTACCCGAGAAGAGACCCAGTACTTC.

The chain has TRBV20-1 and TRBJ1-2; D is perhaps TRBD1 (6 bases). Germline assignment: CDR1 DFQATT and CDR2 SNEGSKA (reference sequence). Between the trimmed V and J ends, which lost 2 bases and 4 bases, there was a span of 14 bases. This CDR3 has 14 residues. CDR3 coding DNA: TGCAGTGCTAGAACCCGACAGGCCTTCTATGGCTACACCTTC. It codes for CSARTRQAFYGYTF.

This chain uses TRBV3-1 with TRBJ2-7; D is undetermined. This CDR3 spans 15 amino acids. Trimming pared 0 bases from V and 1 base from J, leaving 10 bases between. Looked up from germline, CDR1 is LGHDT and CDR2 is YNNKEL (reference sequence). The chain's CDR3 is CASSQDRHQSYEQYF. DNA for the CDR3: TGTGCCAGCAGCCAAGATCGACACCAGTCCTACGAGCAGTACTTC.

The table lists this clonotype with a count of one. This chain connects TRBV27 to TRBJ2-3; 7 bases align to TRBD2. Trimming removed 11 bases from V and 1 base from J; junction bases left unmatched: 15. The CDR3 contains 16 residues. Per the germline V gene, CDR1 is MNHEY and CDR2 is SMNVEV (reference sequence). CDR3 sequence reads: CAASSGASGGTDTQYF. The CDR3 DNA reads as TGTGCCGCCAGCAGCGGAGCTAGCGGAGGCACAGATACGCAGTATTTT.

This clonotype was found a few times. The V gene is TRBV28, the J gene TRBJ2-3, with D unresolved. CDR1 MDHEN and CDR2 SYDVKM come from the germline V gene. The V end lost 5 bases, the J end lost 1 base, and 10 bases lay between the germline ends. There are 14 residues in the CDR3. CDR3 nucleotide sequence: TGTGCCAGCAGTCCCCTCGGGCGCACAGATACGCAGTATTTT. It encodes CASSPLGRTDTQYF.